The next 25 T cell receptor beta chains were all read from a single sample in a study of response to subunit inactivated influenza vaccine. TCRdb re-called the RT-PCR reads with MiXCR, one entry per CDR3 protein. The repertoire holds around 790,000 distinct CDR3 sequences, with approximately 22% as singletons. The input for sequencing was PBMCs from blood, taken more than 4 days after vaccination. Receptor source: a man aged 45-65 years who received an inactivated influenza vaccine.

The chain couples TRBV9 to TRBJ1-3, with no clear D. The CDR3 extends over 15 amino acids. Trimming removed 0 bases at V and 0 bases at J, with 7 bases between. The V gene's germline CDR1 is SGDLS and CDR2 YYNGEE. The CDR3 nucleotides are TGTGCCAGCAGCGTAGCGTGGGACTCTGGAAACACCATATATTTT. This gives the protein CASSVAWDSGNTIYF.

This chain joins TRBV5-6 and TRBJ2-5; D is tentatively TRBD1 or TRBD2 (5 bases each). The CDR3 loop spans 13 amino acids. From germline, CDR1 is SGHDT and CDR2 YYEEEE. Trimming took 1 base from V and 5 from J, leaving 9 bases between them. The CDR3 sequence: CASSLYGAETQYF. The CDR3 DNA is TGTGCCAGCAGCTTGTACGGGGCCGAGACCCAGTACTTC. The full variable domain, with the rest looked up from reference TRBV5-6 and TRBJ2-5, is DAGVTQSPTHLIKTRGQQVTLRCSPKSGHDTVSWYQQALGQGPQFIFQYYEEEERQRGNFPDRFSGHQFPNYSSELNVNALLLGDSALYLCASSLYGAETQYFGPGTRLLVL.

The chain combines TRBV7-9 with TRBJ2-3; D gene uncertain. V shed 4 bases and J shed 2 bases, with 16 bases lying between them. Germline values: CDR1 SEHNR, CDR2 FQNEAQ (reference sequence). The CDR3 contains 16 residues. The CDR3 DNA is TGTGCCAGCAGCTCCCGGGTCCAACTAACCACAGATACGCAGTATTTT. It translates to CASSSRVQLTTDTQYF.

The gene calls are TRBV6-5 and TRBJ1-4, with 8 bases matching TRBD1. The CDR3 has 17 amino acids. Germline V gives CDR1 MNHEY, CDR2 SVGAGI. V lost 4 bases to trimming and J lost 0 bases; unmatched junction nucleotides: 7. The CDR3 sequence is CASSSHGQGSTNEKLFF. CDR3 bases: TGTGCCAGCAGTTCCCATGGACAGGGCTCAACTAATGAAAAACTGTTTTTT.

This clonotype was recorded a few times. The genes are TRBV7-9 and TRBJ2-7, with 12 nucleotides matching TRBD2. This CDR3 is built from 17 residues. The J segment lost 2 bases and the V segment lost 0 bases, leaving 5 bases of the junction unmatched. Germline CDR1 SEHNR, CDR2 FQNEAQ (reference sequence). The chain's CDR3 is CASSLAASGRVPYEQYF. In DNA form, the CDR3 reads TGTGCCAGCAGCTTAGCGGCTAGCGGGAGGGTGCCCTACGAGCAGTACTTC.

The chain employs TRBV7-2 and TRBJ1-1; D unclear. The CDR3 runs 13 residues. From germline, CDR1 is SGHTA and CDR2 FQGNSA. Trimming removed 0 bases from V and 4 bases from J, with 6 bases in between. The CDR3 spells CASSLADLTEAFF. CDR3 DNA sequence: TGTGCCAGCAGCTTAGCGGACCTCACTGAAGCTTTCTTT. Full variable domain (outside the CDR3, taken from reference TRBV7-2 and TRBJ1-1): GAGVSQSPSNKVTEKGKDVELRCDPISGHTALYWYRQSLGQGLEFLIYFQGNSAPDKSGLPSDRFSAERTGGSVSTLTIQRTQQEDSAVYLCASSLADLTEAFFGQGTRLTVV.

The V call is TRBV6-2 or TRBV6-3, the J call TRBJ2-1; 7 nucleotides align to TRBD2. Germline lookup yields CDR1 MNHEY and CDR2 SVGEGT. The ends lost 7 bases at V and 0 bases at J; junction bases unmatched: 3. CDR3 length: 14 residues. CDR3 DNA sequence: TGTGCCAGCAAGCGGGATAGCTCCTACAATGAGCAGTTCTTC. Amino acid sequence: CASKRDSSYNEQFF.

This clonotype was counted a few times. The chain couples TRBV20-1 to TRBJ2-7; maybe TRBD2 (6 bases). This CDR3 contains 14 residues. Germline V gives CDR1 DFQATT, CDR2 SNEGSKA (reference sequence). Trimming pared 7 bases from V and 1 base from J, leaving 17 bases between. CDR3 sequence: CSDMNGGLSYEQYF. The CDR3 region has the DNA TGCAGTGATATGAACGGGGGACTTTCCTACGAGCAGTACTTC.

This clonotype was observed a few times. V gene TRBV7-2 combines with J gene TRBJ1-2; TRBD1 matches 11 bases. CDR3 length: 15 residues. V shed 2 bases and J 6 bases; nucleotides not matched to a gene: 5. Germline-derived CDR1 and CDR2 are SGHTA and FQGNSA. The CDR3 DNA is TGTGCCAGCAGCTTACGGACAGGGGGCATCGATGGCTACACCTTC. Its translation is CASSLRTGGIDGYTF.

This clonotype was counted only a few times. The chain combines TRBV27 with TRBJ2-4; TRBD2 might be the D (6 bases). The CDR3 runs to 13 residues. V lost 8 bases, J lost 0 bases, and 8 bases lay in between. Germline V gene lookup returns CDR1 MNHEY and CDR2 SMNVEV (reference sequence). CDR3 protein: CASGLIAKNIQYF. The CDR3 DNA follows: TGTGCCAGCGGACTAATAGCCAAAAACATTCAGTACTTC.

The chain has TRBV18 and TRBJ2-6; a weak D match, TRBD2 (5 bases). Germline loops: CDR1 KGHSH, CDR2 LQKENI. Trimming removed 6 bases from V and 0 bases from J, with 18 bases in between. The CDR3 is 18 amino acids. The DNA for the CDR3 is TGTGCCAGCTCGCTTTTAAGTTCAGACTACTCTGGGGCCAACGTCCTGACTTTC. Amino acids: CASSLLSSDYSGANVLTF. Together with reference TRBV18 and TRBJ2-6, the CDR3 gives the full variable domain: NAGVMQNPRHLVRRRGQEARLRCSPMKGHSHVYWYRQLPEEGLKFMVYLQKENIIDESGMPKERFSAEFPKEGPSILRIQQVVRGDSAAYFCASSLLSSDYSGANVLTFGAGSRLTVL.

The V gene is TRBV6-2 or TRBV6-3, the J gene TRBJ2-3; TRBD1 matches at 10 bases. The CDR3 contains 18 residues. J gave up 2 bases and V 3 bases, and 11 bases lay outside the gene matches. Per the germline V gene, CDR1 is MNHEY and CDR2 is SVGEGT. This CDR3 reads CASSYSGTGVQFTDTQYF. CDR3 nucleotides: TGTGCCAGCAGTTATTCCGGGACAGGGGTGCAATTCACAGATACGCAGTATTTT.

Note on this clonotype: One end of the junction varies from germline; a read error may be responsible. The V gene is TRBV20-1, the J gene TRBJ1-4; a weak D match, TRBD1 (5 bases). Germline lookup yields CDR1 DFQATT and CDR2 SNEGSKA (reference sequence). This CDR3 is 12 amino acids long. The CDR3 protein is CSARDGPGRPVF. The DNA of the CDR3 is TGCAGTGCTAGAGATGGTCCGGGACGACCGGTTTTT.

This clonotype was detected a few times. This rearrangement joins TRBV7-2 to TRBJ1-6, with TRBD1 as a possible D gene (5 bases). CDR1 is SGHTA and CDR2 is FQGNSA in the germline V gene. The CDR3 runs 17 residues. V lost 5 bases to trimming and J lost 9 bases, with 23 bases between them. In DNA form, the CDR3 reads TGTGCCAGCAGCAACCCGCCGGGTCAGGGTGTCTCTTCACCCCTCCACTTT. Translation gives CASSNPPGQGVSSPLHF.

This clonotype showed up just a few times. The J gene is TRBJ2-7, the V gene TRBV11-2; D might be TRBD2 (5 bases). Trimming pared 3 bases from V and 1 base from J, leaving 25 bases between. The CDR3 is 19 residues long. The germline gives CDR1 SGHAT, CDR2 FQNNGV. The CDR3 nucleotides read TGTGCCAGCAGCTTGCTCGTTGGTTCGGGAAGGATTCGGTCCTACGAGCAGTACTTC. This encodes CASSLLVGSGRIRSYEQYF.

A few counts support this clonotype. In nucleotides, the CDR3 is TGCGCCAGCAGCCAAGCAAGGGTGAATGAAAAACTGTTTTTT. Protein product: CASSQARVNEKLFF. This sequence joins TRBV4-1 and TRBJ1-4; D unclear. Per the germline V gene, CDR1 is MGHRA and CDR2 is YSYEKL. Trimming took off 1 base at V and 5 bases at J, with 8 bases between the two ends. The CDR3 spans 14 residues.

This clonotype was found a few times. This rearrangement joins TRBV5-6 to TRBJ2-1, with D perhaps TRBD1 or TRBD2 (5 bases each). This CDR3 spans 16 amino acids. Germline values: CDR1 SGHDT, CDR2 YYEEEE. The V end lost 4 bases, the J end lost 6 bases, and 20 bases lay between the germline ends. CDR3 nucleotide sequence: TGTGCCAGCAGCCATGAGGGGTTATGGCAGTCCAATGAGCAGTTCTTC. It translates to CASSHEGLWQSNEQFF.

The chain employs TRBV5-5 and TRBJ1-1; no clear D gene. Trimming stripped 4 bases from V and 2 bases from J, with 18 bases between. CDR3 size: 16 residues. The V gene's germline CDR1 is SGHKS and CDR2 YYEKEE (reference sequence). The CDR3 sequence: CASSLSFWSGNTEAFF. The CDR3 DNA reads as TGTGCCAGCAGCCTCTCTTTCTGGTCGGGAAACACTGAAGCTTTCTTT.

The gene calls are TRBV12-3 or TRBV12-4 and TRBJ2-7; 7 bases match TRBD1. The CDR3 runs 17 residues. V gave up 1 base and J gave up 3 bases; unmatched junction bases: 12. CDR3 region: CASSLGDRVHFDYEQYF. The CDR3, as DNA: TGTGCCAGCAGTTTAGGAGACAGGGTCCATTTTGACTACGAGCAGTACTTC.

The chain employs TRBV7-9 and TRBJ1-1; D not resolved. This CDR3 has 14 amino acids. The V gene's germline CDR1 is SEHNR and CDR2 FQNEAQ (reference sequence). V was clipped by 5 bases and J by 4 bases, with 14 bases between them. DNA for the CDR3: TGTGCCAGCAGCCCAGCCAGTTTAGGCACTGAAGCTTTCTTT. It specifies CASSPASLGTEAFF.

The chain is built from TRBV29-1 and TRBJ2-3; weak D call: TRBD1 (6 bases). V lost 7 bases, J lost 0 bases, and 14 bases lay in between. The CDR3 has 14 residues. Germline CDR1 reads SQVTM; CDR2 reads ANQGSEA. The CDR3 DNA sequence: TGCAGCGCCGGGTCCGGGACAAGCACAGATACGCAGTATTTT. Protein: CSAGSGTSTDTQYF.

The chain carries TRBV6-1 and TRBJ2-6, with 8 bases fitting TRBD1. The junction had 4 bases not matched to a gene; V was cut back by 3 bases and J by 0 bases. Per germline, CDR1 MNHNS and CDR2 SASEGT. The CDR3 sequence is 17 residues long. CDR3 nucleotide sequence: TGTGCCAGCAGTGAGCAGGGGGCCGGCTCTGGGGCCAACGTCCTGACTTTC. It specifies CASSEQGAGSGANVLTF.

The gene calls are TRBV20-1 and TRBJ2-1; D is unresolved. Germline V gives CDR1 DFQATT, CDR2 SNEGSKA (reference sequence). Trimming took 6 bases from V and 2 from J, leaving 8 bases between them. This CDR3 is 12 amino acids long. The CDR3 DNA is TGCAGTGCCCCCGAGGCCTACAATGAGCAGTTCTTC. This encodes CSAPEAYNEQFF.

The J gene is TRBJ2-5, the V gene TRBV10-1; TRBD2 agrees at 9 bases. The junction had 15 bases not matched to a gene; V was cut back by 5 bases and J by 5 bases. Germline V gene lookup returns CDR1 WNHNN and CDR2 SYGVQD (reference sequence). The CDR3 contains 17 residues. The CDR3 DNA follows: TGCGCCAGCAGTCCCTCTAGCGGGGTCTCTCTTTCGGAGACCCAGTACTTC. Translating gives CASSPSSGVSLSETQYF.

The genes are TRBV12-3 or TRBV12-4 and TRBJ2-1; D is unresolved. Trimming removed 0 bases from V and 5 bases from J, with 5 bases in between. The CDR3 is made up of 13 amino acids. CDR3 residues: CASSLAANNEQFF. In nucleotides, the CDR3 is TGTGCCAGCAGTTTAGCGGCGAACAATGAGCAGTTCTTC.